One TCR beta chain is described in this entry. The entry originates in a study of blood T cells in healthy people across ages. A J-beta primer mix and a sample-barcoded 5' primer were used in a second PCR of about 6 to 12 cycles. All cDNA molecules were each tagged by a template-switch adaptor with 12 random nucleotides. TCRdb redid the calling of the 5' RACE reads with MiXCR, one entry per CDR3 protein. Counted here are 1.6 million or so distinct CDR3 sequences, around 36% occurring once; the ten biggest clones make up about 10%. Trimming removed 6 bases from V and 5 bases from J; junction bases left unmatched: 13. The CDR3 is 16 residues long. Germline V CDR1 and CDR2: SNHLY, FYNNEI.

The receptor was isolated from a woman aged 30 to 39 in good health. The specimen was blood. The J gene is TRBJ2-5, the V gene TRBV2; 9 bases fit TRBD2. CDR3 amino acids: CASRARIAGEFETQYF. DNA of the CDR3: TGTGCCAGCAGGGCCCGGATAGCGGGAGAGTTTGAGACCCAGTACTTC.